These T cell receptor beta chains were read from a single sample in a study of T cell repertoires in cytomegalovirus infection. TCRdb called the reads again in MiXCR, with one record for every CDR3 protein. In the table there are about 490,000 distinct CDR3 sequences, 11% of which are singletons. Sequenced input: PBMCs. The receptors here all came from a human donor in good health (CMV status not recorded). Some clones in this sample may be carry-over from other donors' samples. Both conserved end residues are trimmed from each CDR3.

j_call,v_call,cdr3_aa
TRBJ1-4,TRBV10-3,AVSRGEGKLF
TRBJ1-1,TRBV14,ASSHLGARGTEAF
TRBJ1-2,TRBV7-2,ASSEGQGALYGYT
TRBJ2-3,TRBV4-2,ASSQGTYTSGVTDTQY
TRBJ2-3,TRBV5-4,ASSSRATDTQY
TRBJ1-6,TRBV12-3/TRBV12-4,ASSLIQGNSPLH
TRBJ2-1,TRBV7-9,ASSNLPAVDPYNEQF
TRBJ1-5,TRBV28,ASSFSRGVGQPQH
TRBJ2-3,TRBV3-1,TSSQSRTGMTDTQY
TRBJ2-5,TRBV11-2,ASSFDRGQETQY
TRBJ2-7,TRBV18,ASSSSVAAPLYEQY
TRBJ2-1,TRBV7-2,ASSLSGTMRRNEQF
TRBJ1-1,TRBV20-1,SVQMGDWSNTEAF
TRBJ2-7,TRBV29-1,SAIGRSYEQY
TRBJ2-4,TRBV20-1,SARGLAGGPDFQY
TRBJ2-2,TRBV7-8,ASSLALRQGGTGELF
TRBJ2-1,TRBV7-9,ASSLATSRSYNEQF
TRBJ2-7,TRBV30,AWSNGGRSSYEQY
TRBJ2-5,TRBV5-1,ASSSGATAGSQETQY
TRBJ2-3,TRBV14,ASSQRGGDTQY
TRBJ2-6,TRBV9,ASSARGISGANVLT
TRBJ2-5,TRBV19,ASSPGPEKETQY
TRBJ1-1,TRBV7-3,ASSISRGTEAF
TRBJ2-5,TRBV27,ASRLVQY
TRBJ2-1,TRBV30,AWSVRADNEQF
TRBJ1-5,TRBV6-6,ASIRRAGNQPQH
TRBJ1-1,TRBV4-2,ASSRLGGHGEGTEAF
TRBJ2-3,TRBV4-2,ASSQEASGRDTQY
TRBJ2-1,TRBV7-3,ASSLGPSSYNEQF
TRBJ2-5,TRBV28,ASSSPGELVETQY
TRBJ2-5,TRBV20-1,SARLAGGSLETQY
TRBJ2-1,TRBV7-9,ASSLAERNEQF
TRBJ2-5,TRBV7-8,ASSLMDTSETQY
TRBJ2-1,TRBV9,ASSVSSGRIYEQF
TRBJ1-2,TRBV9,ASSPGQGLIV
TRBJ2-4,TRBV20-1,SALGRTKNIQY
TRBJ2-3,TRBV6-6,ASSYLGTATDTQY
TRBJ1-5,TRBV6-2/TRBV6-3,ASSWDRHNQPQH
TRBJ2-2,TRBV2,ARSPGTSGGAHTGELF
TRBJ2-5,TRBV7-9,ASSLNPSGAYQETQY
TRBJ2-3,TRBV12-5,ASGTIDRATDTQY
TRBJ1-3,TRBV10-3,AITQDRGPGNTIY
TRBJ1-4,TRBV5-1,ASSPQSPTGLKEKLF
TRBJ2-7,TRBV7-2,ASTMGGGFYEQY
TRBJ1-1,TRBV12-3/TRBV12-4,ASSLAWETEAF
TRBJ2-4,TRBV6-6,ASRPSGGDNIQY
TRBJ2-7,TRBV13,ASSRRGWRESLYEQY
TRBJ1-2,TRBV6-5,ASSLSTGLNYGYT
TRBJ2-7,TRBV18,ASSPRTGSHYEQY
TRBJ2-5,TRBV10-3,AISDSRDYFETQY
TRBJ2-1,TRBV20-1,SATQVNYYNEQF
TRBJ2-1,TRBV7-2,ASRQRVSFGGRADNEQF
TRBJ1-1,TRBV7-9,ASSLGTNTEAF
TRBJ2-7,TRBV20-1,SAHGLAGGSYEQY
TRBJ1-1,TRBV7-8,ASSLVAGAGDMNTEAF